A selection of T cell receptor beta chains follows, all from one sample in a study of blood T cell repertoires in COVID-19. The protocol was immunoSEQ multiplex PCR, while the TCRdb copy is restricted to in-frame clones and leaves out a portion. The sample lists about 120,000 clones, about 85% occurring once. The sequenced sample consisted of peripheral blood. These receptors all come from a woman aged 55 to 70 with COVID-19, enrolled during active disease. Each CDR3 is given with its conserved first and last residue. The D gene is left open where the match is weak. Some rows have no size entry. The others give once, few or many, or a class for an expanded clone.

>TRBJ1-3|.|.|TRBV9
TGTGCCAGCAGCGTCGGCGGATACTCTGGAAACACCATATATTTT
CASSVGGYSGNTIYF
>TRBJ2-5|.|.|TRBV5-4
TGTGCCAGCAGCGAGAGGACAGACTACCAAGAGACCCAGTACTTC
CASSERTDYQETQYF
>TRBJ1-6|.|.|TRBV5-1
TGCGCCAGCAGGCTTCGGGACACGTTAAATTCACCCCTCCACTTT
CASRLRDTLNSPLHF
>TRBJ1-3|.|.|TRBV5-1
TGCGCCAGCAGTACAGGAGACTCTGGAAACACCATATATTTT
CASSTGDSGNTIYF
>TRBJ1-5|.|.|TRBV6-1
TGTGCCAGCAGTGAACATGGCGGGGTCGGTCAGCCCCAGCATTTT
CASSEHGGVGQPQHF
>TRBJ1-1|TRBD1|.|TRBV12-3/TRBV12-4
TGTGCCAGCACCGGGGACAGGAACACTGAAGCTTTCTTT
CASTGDRNTEAFF
>TRBJ1-1|.|.|TRBV2
TGTGCCAGCAGTTTACAGGGACAATGGGGTGAAGCTTTCTTT
CASSLQGQWGEAFF
>TRBJ2-7|TRBD2|.|TRBV10-3
TGTGCCATAGCGGGGGCGACCTACGAGCAGTACTTC
CAIAGATYEQYF
>TRBJ2-5|TRBD2|.|TRBV19
TGTGCCAGTAGTATTAGGGCGGGGGGCCTATTCCAAGAGACCCAGTACTTC
CASSIRAGGLFQETQYF
>TRBJ1-3|.|few|TRBV4-2
TGTGCCAGCCGTTCCATCCGTAGCTCTGGAAACACCATATATTTT
CASRSIRSSGNTIYF
>TRBJ2-5|TRBD1|.|TRBV10-3
TGTGCCATCAGTGAGCCGACAGGGGTAAGAGAGACCCAGTACTTC
CAISEPTGVRETQYF
>TRBJ2-2|.|.|TRBV20-1
TGCAGTGCTAGTTATGATTCGCAGGGCCTCTGGGGTACCGGGGAGCTGTTTTTT
CSASYDSQGLWGTGELFF
>TRBJ2-3|TRBD2|few|TRBV5-4
TGTGCCAGCAGCATCGAGAGCGGGGGGGAAACAGATACGCAGTATTTT
CASSIESGGETDTQYF
>TRBJ1-6|.|.|TRBV6-2/TRBV6-3
TGTGCCAGCAGTTACGAAACAGTTCTGTGGAATTCACCCCTCCACTTT
CASSYETVLWNSPLHF
>TRBJ1-2|TRBD1|.|TRBV6-5
TGTGCCAGCACCTCGGAAGGGGGCTCTGGCTACACCTTC
CASTSEGGSGYTF
>TRBJ1-2|.|.|TRBV20-1
TGCAGTGCTAGTTTCAAACTCTATGGCTACACCTTC
CSASFKLYGYTF
>TRBJ1-2|.|.|TRBV19
TGTGCCAGTAGTGAAGGGGAGGACTATGGCTACACCTTC
CASSEGEDYGYTF
>TRBJ1-5|.|.|TRBV12-3/TRBV12-4
TGTGCCAGCACTATGGGCCAACAGCCCCAGCATTTT
CASTMGQQPQHF
>TRBJ2-2|.|.|TRBV7-3
TGTGCCAGCAGCTTACAGGGCCCGAACACCGGGGAGCTGTTTTTT
CASSLQGPNTGELFF
>TRBJ2-7|.|.|TRBV9
TGTGCCAGCAGCTCTTTAGGACGGGGCGAGCAGTACTTC
CASSSLGRGEQYF
>TRBJ2-7|.|.|TRBV9
TGTGCCAGCAGCGTAGCTCCGGGGTACGAGCAGTACTTC
CASSVAPGYEQYF
>TRBJ1-5|TRBD1|.|TRBV24-1
TGTGCCACCAGTGACCGGGACAGGGGGCTAGATCAGCCCCAGCATTTT
CATSDRDRGLDQPQHF
>TRBJ1-5|.|few|TRBV7-9
TGTGCCAGCAGCTTAGATGGGGCCCGGCATTTT
CASSLDGARHF
>TRBJ1-1|.|once|TRBV11-1
TGTGCCAGCAGCCGGCGCGGTGGCTCAGAAGCTTTCTTT
CASSRRGGSEAFF
>TRBJ1-1|.|.|TRBV19
TGTGCCAGTAGTACCACATCGGGGAGAGCTTTCTTT
CASSTTSGRAFF
>TRBJ2-7|TRBD1|.|TRBV15
TGTGCCACCAGCAGAACGACAGGGGGCCTGCGGTACGAGCAGTACTTC
CATSRTTGGLRYEQYF
>TRBJ2-1|TRBD2|.|TRBV3-1/TRBV3-2
TGTGCCAGCAGCCAAGATTTCGAAGCGGGGGGGCAAAATGAGCAGTTCTTC
CASSQDFEAGGQNEQFF
>TRBJ2-2|.|.|TRBV19
TGTGCCAGTAGTATAGATCTCGGTAACACCGGGGAGCTGTTTTTT
CASSIDLGNTGELFF
>TRBJ2-1|TRBD2|.|TRBV5-1
TGCGCCAGCAGCTTGGTGGCTAGCGGGGGCCCATACAATGAGCAGTTCTTC
CASSLVASGGPYNEQFF
>TRBJ2-7|TRBD1|once|TRBV20-1
TGCAGTGCTAGTAAGGGACAGGGGGCCTACGAGCAGTACTTC
CSASKGQGAYEQYF
>TRBJ1-2|TRBD1|.|TRBV4-1
TGCGCCAGCAGCCAGCCCGGGACAGGGTACCCTTGGGATGGCTACACCTTC
CASSQPGTGYPWDGYTF
>TRBJ1-1|.|.|TRBV30
TGTGCCTGGAGTCCCCCGGACAAGGTAAACACTGAAGCTTTCTTT
CAWSPPDKVNTEAFF
>TRBJ2-5|TRBD2|once|TRBV10-3
TGTGCCATCAGAGGAACTAGCGGGGGGGTTCAAGAGACCCAGTACTTC
CAIRGTSGGVQETQYF
>TRBJ2-3|TRBD1|.|TRBV30
TGTGCCTGGAGTGACCCCGGGACAGGGCCCAGCACAGATACGCAGTATTTT
CAWSDPGTGPSTDTQYF
>TRBJ2-5|.|.|TRBV21-1
TGTGCCAGCAGCATCCGGAGCGGGGCCGGCGGCGGGACCCAGTACTTC
CASSIRSGAGGGTQYF
>TRBJ1-6|TRBD1|.|TRBV9
TGTGCCAGCGGGACAGGGCCTAATTCACCCCTCCACTTT
CASGTGPNSPLHF
>TRBJ1-5|TRBD1|.|TRBV27
TGTGCCAGCAGTACCGGACAGGGGGGCAATCAGCCCCAGCATTTT
CASSTGQGGNQPQHF
>TRBJ1-5|.|.|TRBV7-8
TGTGCCAGCAGCCCTTCGGGTTCGGGCAATCAGCCCCAGCATTTT
CASSPSGSGNQPQHF
>TRBJ1-2|TRBD1|.|TRBV5-4
TGTGCCAGCAGCTCGTCCGGGACAGCGCGCTATGGCTACACCTTC
CASSSSGTARYGYTF
>TRBJ1-3|.|.|TRBV28
TGTGCCAGCAGCCAGGGGTACACCATATATTTT
CASSQGYTIYF
>TRBJ2-1|TRBD2|.|TRBV7-8
TGTGCCAGCAGCTTAGCGGGGGCTAGCGGGGTATTAGGACATGAGCAGTTCTTC
CASSLAGASGVLGHEQFF
>TRBJ1-1|TRBD1|few|TRBV7-2
TGTGCCAGCCTTAGGGACAGGGCTCTTAACACTGAAGCTTTCTTT
CASLRDRALNTEAFF
>TRBJ1-2|.|.|TRBV9
TGTGCCAGCAGCTCCGGACATTCGAACTATGGCTACACCTTC
CASSSGHSNYGYTF
>TRBJ1-6|TRBD1|few|TRBV27
TGTGCCAGCAGTACCCTGACAGGGGGCGCTAATTCACCCCTCCACTTT
CASSTLTGGANSPLHF
>TRBJ2-1|.|.|TRBV11-3
TGTGCCAGCAGCTTAGATCCCGAGAGCAATGAGCAGTTCTTC
CASSLDPESNEQFF
>TRBJ1-2|TRBD1|.|TRBV7-9
TGTGCCAGCAGCGGGGGGACAGGGTTCTCCGATGGCTACACCTTC
CASSGGTGFSDGYTF
>TRBJ2-3|TRBD2|.|TRBV18
TGTGCCAGCTCACCATCCCAGCGGGGTAGCACAGATACGCAGTATTTT
CASSPSQRGSTDTQYF
>TRBJ1-2|TRBD1|.|TRBV13
TGTGCCAGCAGCTCGGGACAGATCTATGGCTACACCTTC
CASSSGQIYGYTF
>TRBJ1-1|.|.|TRBV21-1
TGTGCCAGCACCGGGATCTTACCTACTGAAGCTTTCTTT
CASTGILPTEAFF
>TRBJ1-4|TRBD1|once|TRBV5-1
TGCGCCAGCAGCACCACCGGGACAGGGGATGAAAAACTGTTTTTT
CASSTTGTGDEKLFF
>TRBJ2-1|.|.|TRBV6-5
TGTGCCAGCCTTACCCAGGGATGGGATGAGCAGTTCTTC
CASLTQGWDEQFF
>TRBJ2-7|TRBD1|.|TRBV18
TGTGCCAGCTCATCGGGTCGGGACAGGGGCTACGAGCAGTACTTC
CASSSGRDRGYEQYF
>TRBJ1-2|TRBD1|.|TRBV2
TGTGCCAGCAGTCGGGACAGTCGAGGTGGCTACACCTTC
CASSRDSRGGYTF
>TRBJ1-5|.|.|TRBV4-1
TGCGCCAGCAGCGAAGAGGTGCGTCAGCCCCAGCATTTT
CASSEEVRQPQHF
>TRBJ1-5|TRBD1|.|TRBV10-2
TGCGCCAGCAGTGAGTCGGACAGGGCTATAAGGGGCAATCAGCCCCAGCATTTT
CASSESDRAIRGNQPQHF